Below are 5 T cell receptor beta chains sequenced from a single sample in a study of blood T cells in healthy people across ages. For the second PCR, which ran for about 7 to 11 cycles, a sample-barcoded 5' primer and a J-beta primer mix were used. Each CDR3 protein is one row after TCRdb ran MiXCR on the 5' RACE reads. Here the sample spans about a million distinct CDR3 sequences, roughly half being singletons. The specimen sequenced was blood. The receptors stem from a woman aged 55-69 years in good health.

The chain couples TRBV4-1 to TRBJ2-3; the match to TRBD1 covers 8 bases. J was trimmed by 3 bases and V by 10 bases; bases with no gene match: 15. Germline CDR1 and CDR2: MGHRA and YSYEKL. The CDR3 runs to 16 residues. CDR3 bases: TGCGCCAACAGAACAAACAGGGGGGAAAGGACAGATACGCAGTATTTT. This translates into CANRTNRGERTDTQYF.

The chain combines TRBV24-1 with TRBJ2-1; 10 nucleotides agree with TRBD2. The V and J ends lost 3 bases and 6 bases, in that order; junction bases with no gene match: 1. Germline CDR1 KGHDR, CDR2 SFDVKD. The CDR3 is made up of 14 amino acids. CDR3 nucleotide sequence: TGTGCCACCAGTGATCGGACTAGCGGCAATGAGCAGTTCTTC. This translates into CATSDRTSGNEQFF.

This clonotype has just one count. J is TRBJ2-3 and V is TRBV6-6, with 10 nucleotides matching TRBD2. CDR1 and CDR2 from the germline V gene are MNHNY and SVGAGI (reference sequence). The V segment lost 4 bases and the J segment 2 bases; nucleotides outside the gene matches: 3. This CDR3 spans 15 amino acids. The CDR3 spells CASSSSGRDTDTQYF. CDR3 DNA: TGTGCCAGCAGTTCCAGCGGGAGGGACACAGATACGCAGTATTTT.

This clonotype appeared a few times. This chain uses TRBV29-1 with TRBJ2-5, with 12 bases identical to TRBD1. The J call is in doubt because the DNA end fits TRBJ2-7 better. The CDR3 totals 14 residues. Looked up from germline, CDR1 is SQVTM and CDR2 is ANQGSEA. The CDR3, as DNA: TGCAGCGTTGAAGACGGGACAGGGGGCGTCGAGCAGTACTTC. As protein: CSVEDGTGGVEQYF.

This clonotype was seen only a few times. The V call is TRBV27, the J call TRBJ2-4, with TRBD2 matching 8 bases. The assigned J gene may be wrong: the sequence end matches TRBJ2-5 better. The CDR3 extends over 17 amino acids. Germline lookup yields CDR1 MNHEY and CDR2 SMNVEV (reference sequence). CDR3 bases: TGTGCCAGCAGTTTATTCACTACTGGGACTAGAAAAGAGACCCAGTACTTC. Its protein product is CASSLFTTGTRKETQYF.